This T cell receptor beta chain was sequenced for a study of technical replicates of blood from several donors. Measured with immunoSEQ multiplex PCR; TCRdb has only the in-frame clones, and not every one. The table has about 78,000 clones, about 92% seen once. There are 14 residues in the CDR3. CDR1 is MDHEN, CDR2 SYDVKM, per germline. The V segment lost 8 bases and the J segment 2 bases; nucleotides outside the gene matches: 9. Sequenced material: T cells isolated from PBMCs. This receptor was taken from a human donor in good health. This chain links TRBV28 with TRBJ2-7; 7 bases fit TRBD2. This CDR3 reads CASGPSSGAYEQYF. In DNA form, the CDR3 reads TGTGCCAGCGGCCCTTCTAGCGGAGCCTACGAGCAGTACTTC.